This entry concerns a single T cell receptor beta chain. Its antigen is unknown. These data originate in a study of T cell responses to AZD1222 COVID-19 vaccine. Germline V lookup: CDR1 LGHNA, CDR2 YSLEER. This CDR3 comprises 16 residues. The germline V and J ends were trimmed by 4 bases and 3 bases, with 18 bases remaining between them. Overall study findings and caveats: Among those given AZD1222, only five or six were seropositive at baseline.

The assay was immunoSEQ multiplex PCR, and TCRdb's table has in-frame clones only and misses some. Of 150,000 to 200,000 clones in the sample, approximately 93% were seen once. V usage is TRBV4-3 and J usage is TRBJ1-1; unclear D gene. This specimen consisted of peripheral blood, obtained 28 days after the second AZD1222 dose. The TCR originated in an adult who received the AZD1222 COVID-19 vaccine. The CDR3, as DNA: TGCGCCAGCAGCCTAGAGTCTAGTCCCCTCCACACTGAAGCTTTCTTT. It is translated as CASSLESSPLHTEAFF.